These T cell receptor beta chains were read from a single sample in a study of T cell clones after liver transplantation. Generated by immunoSEQ multiplex PCR, the TCRdb table keeps only in-frame clones and is missing some. The repertoire includes roughly 72,000 clones, 84% of them detected once, and approximately 2.1% sits in the top ten. Material: CD4+ T cells from blood, obtained around 50 months after liver transplant. The receptors were sampled from a human patient who received a liver transplant. T cells may partly derive from the graft donor. CDR3s include the opening cysteine and the closing phenylalanine or tryptophan. D genes are given only for firm matches. Some rows mark clone size as missing; the rest say once, few, many or name a class of expanded clone.

>TRBJ1-1|TRBV6-1|once|NA
CASSPERRTEAFF
TGTGCCAGCAGTCCGGAGCGACGGACTGAAGCTTTCTTT
>TRBJ1-2|TRBV4-3|NA|NA
CASSPALGAYGYTF
TGCGCCAGCAGCCCCGCGCTGGGGGCCTATGGCTACACCTTC
>TRBJ2-7|TRBV6-5|NA|NA
CASRSDIFPYEQYF
TGTGCCAGCAGATCGGACATTTTCCCGTACGAGCAGTACTTC
>TRBJ1-1|TRBV29-1|NA|NA
CSVDRGRNTEAFF
TGCAGCGTTGATCGGGGTAGGAACACTGAAGCTTTCTTT
>TRBJ2-7|TRBV7-9|NA|TRBD1
CASSLAKLGQGPYEQYF
TGTGCCAGCAGCTTAGCTAAGCTGGGACAGGGACCCTACGAGCAGTACTTC
>TRBJ1-2|TRBV27|NA|NA
CASSLSGQGRGYTF
TGTGCCAGCAGTTTATCGGGGCAGGGGCGAGGCTACACCTTC
>TRBJ1-2|TRBV29-1|NA|TRBD1
CSVLPAGTDYGYTF
TGCAGCGTTCTACCTGCCGGGACAGACTATGGCTACACCTTC
>TRBJ1-2|TRBV28|NA|NA
CASSSKTYGYTF
TGTGCCAGCAGCTCAAAGACCTATGGCTACACCTTC
>TRBJ1-5|TRBV4-3|NA|NA
CASSQQSNQPQHF
TGCGCCAGCAGCCAACAAAGCAATCAGCCCCAGCATTTT
>TRBJ2-7|TRBV18|NA|NA
CASSQAGSTYEQYF
TGTGCCAGCTCCCAAGCCGGGTCCACCTACGAGCAGTACTTC
>TRBJ2-3|TRBV5-1|many|TRBD2
CASSPGLAGGQGTQYF
TGCGCCAGCAGCCCGGGACTAGCGGGGGGGCAGGGTACGCAGTATTTT
>TRBJ2-7|TRBV23-1|NA|NA
CATAGGEGGEQYF
TGCGCCACTGCTGGGGGAGAAGGAGGGGAGCAGTACTTC
>TRBJ2-3|TRBV13|NA|NA
CASSFQDTQYF
TGTGCCAGCAGCTTTCAAGATACGCAGTATTTT
>TRBJ2-3|TRBV27|NA|TRBD2
CASSYSGGSSTDTQYF
TGTGCCAGCAGTTACTCGGGGGGGTCTAGCACAGATACGCAGTATTTT
>TRBJ1-5|TRBV15|NA|NA
CATSRERRDQPQHF
TGTGCCACCAGCAGAGAGCGCAGGGATCAGCCCCAGCATTTT
>TRBJ2-7|TRBV6-6|NA|NA
CASSYSGGSSYEQYF
TGTGCCAGCAGTTACTCGGGGGGAAGCTCCTACGAGCAGTACTTC